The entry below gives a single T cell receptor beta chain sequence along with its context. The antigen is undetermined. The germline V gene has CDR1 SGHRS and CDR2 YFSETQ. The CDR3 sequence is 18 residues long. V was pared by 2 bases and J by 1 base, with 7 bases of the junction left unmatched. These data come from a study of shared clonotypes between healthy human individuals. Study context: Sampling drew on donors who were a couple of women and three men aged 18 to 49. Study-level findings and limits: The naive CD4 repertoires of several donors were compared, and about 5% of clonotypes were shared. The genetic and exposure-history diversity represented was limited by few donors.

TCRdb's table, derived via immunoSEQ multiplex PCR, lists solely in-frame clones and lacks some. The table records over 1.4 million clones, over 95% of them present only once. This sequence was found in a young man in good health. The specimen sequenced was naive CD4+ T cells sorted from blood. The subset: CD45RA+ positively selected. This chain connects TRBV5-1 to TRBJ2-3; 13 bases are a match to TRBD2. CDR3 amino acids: CASSFTLAGGPGTDTQYF. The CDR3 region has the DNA TGCGCCAGCAGCTTTACACTAGCGGGAGGGCCGGGCACAGATACGCAGTATTTT.